This TCR beta chain stems from a study of blood T cell repertoires in COVID-19. TCRdb's table, derived via immunoSEQ multiplex PCR, lists solely in-frame clones and lacks some. The repertoire has some 200,000 clones, over 75% of them found once; the top ten carry 2.4%. Germline lookup yields CDR1 SEHNR and CDR2 FQNEAQ (reference sequence). The CDR3 runs to 13 residues. With 5 bases removed from V and 4 bases from J, the gap between germline ends came to 9 bases. This clone was detected a few times. Sequenced material: peripheral blood. The chain employs TRBV7-9 and TRBJ1-3; D call uncertain. The TCR originated in a woman aged 70-85 years with COVID-19, enrolled during active disease. The DNA of the CDR3 is TGTGCCAGCAGCCCCTCTCTCGGAAACACCATATATTTT. This encodes CASSPSLGNTIYF.